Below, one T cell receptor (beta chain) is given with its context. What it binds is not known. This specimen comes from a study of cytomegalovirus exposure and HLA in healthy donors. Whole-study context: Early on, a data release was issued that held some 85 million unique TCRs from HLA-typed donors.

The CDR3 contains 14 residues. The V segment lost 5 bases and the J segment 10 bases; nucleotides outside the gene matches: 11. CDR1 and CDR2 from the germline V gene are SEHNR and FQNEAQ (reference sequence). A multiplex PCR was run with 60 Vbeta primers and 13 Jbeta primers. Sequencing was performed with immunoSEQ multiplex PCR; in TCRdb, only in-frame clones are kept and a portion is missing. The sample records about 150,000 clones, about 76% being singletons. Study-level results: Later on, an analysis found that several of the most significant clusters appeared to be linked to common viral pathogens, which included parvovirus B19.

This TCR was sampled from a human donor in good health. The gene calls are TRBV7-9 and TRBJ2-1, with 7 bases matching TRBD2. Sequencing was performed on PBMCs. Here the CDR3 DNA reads TGTGCCAGCAGCCGCTCTGGGGGAGGGCGCGAGCAGTTCTTC. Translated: CASSRSGGGREQFF.